Listed below are T cell receptor beta chains from one sample, sequenced in a study of blood T cell repertoires in COVID-19. The protocol was immunoSEQ multiplex PCR, while the TCRdb copy is restricted to in-frame clones and leaves out a portion. This table has about 140,000 clones, almost 85% appearing once. What was sequenced was peripheral blood. These receptors came from a man aged 45-65 years with acute or convalescent COVID-19. Each CDR3 is given with its conserved first and last residue. A D gene is named only where the DNA matches it firmly. Rows give clone size only sometimes, using once, few, many, or a class for an expanded clone.

j_call | d_call | v_call | clone_size | cdr3_aa | cdr3_nt
TRBJ2-7 | - | TRBV18 | - | CASSGDISYEQYF | TGTGCCAGCTCAGGGGACATCTCCTACGAGCAGTACTTC
TRBJ2-3 | TRBD1 | TRBV5-6 | once | CASSVGTGTSTDTQYF | TGTGCCAGCAGCGTTGGGACAGGCACTAGCACAGATACGCAGTATTTT
TRBJ2-7 | - | TRBV2 | - | CASSSQGLPYEQYF | TGTGCCAGCAGCAGTCAGGGGCTGCCCTACGAGCAGTACTTC
TRBJ2-7 | TRBD2 | TRBV2 | - | CASGGVGSYEQYF | TGTGCCAGCGGGGGGGTCGGATCCTACGAGCAGTACTTC
TRBJ1-1 | TRBD1 | TRBV4-1 | - | CASSRGTARFF | TGCGCCAGCAGCCGCGGGACAGCGAGGTTCTTT
TRBJ2-5 | TRBD1 | TRBV6-5 | - | CASSYVGRGLETQYF | TGTGCCAGCAGTTACGTTGGCAGGGGGCTAGAGACCCAGTACTTC
TRBJ2-1 | TRBD1 | TRBV6-5 | - | CASTPGTGYNEQFF | TGTGCCAGCACCCCCGGGACAGGTTACAATGAGCAGTTCTTC
TRBJ2-2 | TRBD1 | TRBV28 | - | CASSPGQGAVGELFF | TGTGCCAGCAGTCCGGGACAGGGGGCGGTCGGGGAGCTGTTTTTT
TRBJ1-6 | TRBD1 | TRBV18 | - | CASSPGQGIDSPLHF | TGTGCCAGCTCACCCGGACAGGGGATAGATTCACCCCTCCACTTT
TRBJ1-3 | - | TRBV5-1 | - | CASSLDSHGNTIYF | TGCGCCAGCAGCTTGGACAGCCACGGAAACACCATATATTTT
TRBJ1-2 | TRBD1 | TRBV15 | - | CATSGTEYGYTF | TGTGCCACCTCCGGGACAGAATATGGCTACACCTTC
TRBJ1-2 | - | TRBV7-9 | once | CASSLLAAGYTF | TGTGCCAGCAGCTTACTCGCTGCGGGCTACACCTTC
TRBJ1-1 | - | TRBV6-5 | once | CASSYTSRGNTEAFF | TGTGCCAGCAGTTACACTTCGCGGGGAAACACTGAAGCTTTCTTT
TRBJ2-3 | TRBD2 | TRBV28 | - | CASSSPTSGSTDTQYF | TGTGCCAGCAGTTCGCCGACTAGCGGAAGCACAGATACGCAGTATTTT
TRBJ1-2 | - | TRBV6-6 | - | CASSYSGQGQNYGYTF | TGTGCCAGCAGTTACTCGGGGCAGGGCCAAAACTATGGCTACACCTTC
TRBJ1-6 | - | TRBV12-5 | - | CASGSGSSYNSPLHF | TGTGCTAGTGGTTCAGGAAGCTCCTATAATTCACCCCTCCACTTT
TRBJ2-7 | - | TRBV28 | - | CASSLPQRYSEQYF | TGTGCCAGCAGTTTACCTCAGAGGTACTCCGAGCAGTACTTC
TRBJ2-7 | - | TRBV5-1 | - | CASSLAMDRSYEQYF | TGCGCCAGCAGCTTGGCGATGGACAGATCCTACGAGCAGTACTTC
TRBJ1-2 | - | TRBV5-6 | - | CASSLSYGYTF | TGTGCCAGCAGCTTATCGTATGGCTACACCTTC
TRBJ1-6 | TRBD1 | TRBV12-5 | - | CASGPTGGDSPLHF | TGTGCTAGTGGCCCGACAGGGGGCGATTCACCCCTCCACTTT
TRBJ2-1 | - | TRBV18 | - | CASSLRPRGAEQFF | TGTGCCAGCTCACTACGGCCCCGCGGTGCTGAGCAGTTCTTC
TRBJ1-4 | - | TRBV6-5 | - | CASSYSTVREDEKLFF | TGTGCCAGCAGTTACTCGACAGTCAGGGAGGATGAAAAACTGTTTTTT
TRBJ1-1 | - | TRBV7-8 | - | CASSLAAVNTEAFF | TGTGCCAGCAGCTTAGCAGCCGTGAACACTGAAGCTTTCTTT
TRBJ1-1 | - | TRBV2 | many | CASSEARNTEAFF | TGTGCCAGCAGTGAAGCTAGGAACACTGAAGCTTTCTTT
TRBJ1-4 | - | TRBV2 | - | CASSANRDQLFF | TGTGCCAGCAGTGCTAACAGGGACCAGCTGTTTTTT
TRBJ2-3 | TRBD2 | TRBV5-1 | - | CASSLGLGSGGRTDTQYF | TGCGCCAGCAGCTTGGGGTTAGGAAGCGGGGGCCGCACAGATACGCAGTATTTT
TRBJ1-6 | TRBD1 | TRBV27 | - | CASSLRDRVDSPLHF | TGTGCCAGCAGTTTAAGGGACAGGGTGGATTCACCCCTCCACTTT
TRBJ2-7 | - | TRBV5-1 | - | CASSVGHYEQYF | TGCGCCAGCAGCGTGGGACACTACGAGCAGTACTTC
TRBJ2-3 | - | TRBV5-1 | - | CASRLPTSGAVDTQYF | TGCGCCAGCAGGCTCCCTACTTCGGGAGCGGTAGATACGCAGTATTTT
TRBJ1-3 | - | TRBV6-5 | - | CASSYSGRFGNTIYF | TGTGCCAGCAGTTACTCGGGCAGGTTTGGAAACACCATATATTTT
TRBJ2-6 | TRBD1 | TRBV7-3 | - | CASSNPGTASSGANVLTF | TGTGCCAGCAGCAACCCCGGGACAGCAAGCTCTGGGGCCAACGTCCTGACTTTC
TRBJ2-7 | TRBD1 | TRBV6-5 | - | CASSYSQGEAYEQYF | TGTGCCAGCAGTTACTCACAGGGGGAGGCCTACGAGCAGTACTTC
TRBJ2-1 | TRBD2 | TRBV7-3 | - | CASSPKASGSYNEQFF | TGTGCCAGCAGCCCAAAGGCTAGCGGGAGTTACAATGAGCAGTTCTTC
TRBJ1-1 | - | TRBV15 | - | CATAYLRRDTEAFF | TGTGCCACCGCTTATCTTCGGAGGGACACTGAAGCTTTCTTT